Presented here are 14 T cell receptor beta chains from one specimen sequenced in a study of cytomegalovirus exposure and HLA in healthy donors. 13 Jbeta primers and 60 Vbeta primers were used for the PCR. Clones were sequenced by immunoSEQ multiplex PCR, and TCRdb holds only the in-frame ones, with some missing. The sample consists of 150,000 or so clones, around 73% of them appearing once. Sequencing was done on a sample of PBMCs. All receptors derive from a female donor in good health and CMV-seronegative.

The chain links TRBV11-2 to TRBJ2-2, with D hard to call. With 3 bases removed from V and 5 bases from J, the gap between germline ends came to 7 bases. Germline-derived CDR1 and CDR2 are SGHAT and FQNNGV. The CDR3 is made up of 13 amino acids. The CDR3 bases are TGTGCCAGCAGCTTTAAACTTACCGGGGAGCTGTTTTTT. It yields the protein CASSFKLTGELFF.

This clone has only a few counts. V gene TRBV28 combines with J gene TRBJ2-2, with 7 positions matching TRBD1. Germline CDR1 is MDHEN and CDR2 is SYDVKM. V lost 4 bases and J lost 5; bases outside the gene matches: 7. The CDR3 sequence is 15 residues long. CDR3 loop: CASSSTGRGTGELFF. The DNA for the CDR3 is TGTGCCAGCAGTTCGACAGGGCGTGGGACCGGGGAGCTGTTTTTT. The whole variable domain, filled in from reference TRBV28 and TRBJ2-2, reads DVKVTQSSRYLVKRTGEKVFLECVQDMDHENMFWYRQDPGLGLRLIYFSYDVKMKEKGDIPEGYSVSREKKERFSLILESASTNQTSMYLCASSSTGRGTGELFFGEGSRLTVL.

The chain employs TRBV6-1 and TRBJ2-4; D may be TRBD2 (5 bases). Germline V lookup: CDR1 MNHNS, CDR2 SASEGT. This CDR3 has 18 amino acids. Trimming shortened V by 4 bases and J by 0 bases, and 19 bases separated the two germline ends. The CDR3 DNA reads as TGTGCCAGCAGTGTCCTGCGGGTACTGCGACTAGCCAAAAACATTCAGTACTTC. Its translation: CASSVLRVLRLAKNIQYF.

The J gene is TRBJ1-2, the V gene TRBV4-3; D may be TRBD1 (6 bases). Germline V gene lookup returns CDR1 LGHNA and CDR2 YSLEER. The CDR3 is made up of 15 amino acids. V lost 4 bases, J lost 1 base, and 13 bases lay in between. The CDR3 sequence: CASSRDTTFNYGYTF. In nucleotides, the CDR3 is TGCGCCAGCAGCCGGGACACCACTTTTAACTATGGCTACACCTTC.

V usage is TRBV5-6 and J usage is TRBJ2-1, with 13 bases identical to TRBD2. Germline V gene data show CDR1 as SGHDT and CDR2 as YYEEEE. The V segment lost 3 bases and the J segment 7 bases; nucleotides outside the gene matches: 7. The CDR3 is made up of 16 amino acids. CDR3 region: CASSSPGLAGKNEQFF. The CDR3 bases are TGTGCCAGCAGCTCTCCGGGACTAGCGGGAAAGAATGAGCAGTTCTTC.

CDR3 sequence reads: CASSQAGGPVSDTQYF. As DNA, the CDR3 is TGCGCCAGCAGCCAAGCGGGAGGGCCCGTGTCAGATACGCAGTATTTT. This chain connects TRBV4-3 to TRBJ2-3, with 8 nucleotides matching TRBD2. The germline gives CDR1 LGHNA, CDR2 YSLEER. The CDR3 totals 16 residues. V was clipped by 1 base and J by 4 bases; unmatched bases: 7.

For this clone: Relative to the germline gene, one junction end is altered; a read error may explain this. V usage is TRBV7-9 and J usage is TRBJ2-7; D perhaps matches TRBD2 (6 bases). In germline, CDR1 is SEHNR, CDR2 FQNEAQ (reference sequence). The CDR3 extends over 15 amino acids. As DNA, the CDR3 is TGTGCCAGCAGTTTAGATGGCGGGATTACCTACGAGCAGTACTTC. It yields the protein CASSLDGGITYEQYF.

The chain couples TRBV7-7 to TRBJ2-5; D unclear. The germline V gene encodes CDR1 SSHAT and CDR2 FNYEAQ (reference sequence). The length of the CDR3 is 13 residues. Trimming stripped 5 bases from V and 5 bases from J, with 12 bases between. CDR3 nucleotide sequence: TGTGCCAGCAGCCTAACCCTCCCCGAGACCCAGTACTTC. This translates into CASSLTLPETQYF.

V is TRBV29-1 and J is TRBJ2-1, with D uncertain. Germline lookup yields CDR1 SQVTM and CDR2 ANQGSEA. This CDR3 is 12 amino acids long. V was trimmed by 0 bases and J by 8 bases, leaving 8 bases between them. CDR3 sequence: CSVEDLSDEQFF. The CDR3 DNA is TGCAGCGTTGAAGATCTGAGCGATGAGCAGTTCTTC.

The rearrangement links TRBV5-1 to TRBJ2-2, with D possibly being TRBD2 (5 bases). Germline V CDR1 and CDR2: SGHRS, YFSETQ. V was shortened by 2 bases and J by 3 bases, with 11 bases between the two germline ends. CDR3 size: 15 residues. The CDR3 DNA follows: TGCGCCAGCAGCTTCGTTAGCGTGGACACCGGGGAGCTGTTTTTT. Protein: CASSFVSVDTGELFF.

This sequence joins TRBV28 and TRBJ2-3, with 11 bases aligning to TRBD2. The CDR3 consists of 14 residues. V dropped 7 bases and J dropped 7; count of bases not matched to a gene: 7. Per germline, CDR1 MDHEN and CDR2 SYDVKM. The CDR3 here is CASKLGTSGNTQYF. CDR3 DNA: TGTGCCAGCAAGTTAGGGACTAGCGGTAATACGCAGTATTTT.

The rearrangement joins TRBV7-8 to TRBJ2-3; 16 nucleotides line up with TRBD2. The CDR3 totals 18 residues. In germline, CDR1 is SGHVS, CDR2 FQNEAQ. The V segment lost 3 bases and the J segment 3 bases; nucleotides outside the gene matches: 6. CDR3: CASSFSTGLAGGTDTQYF. CDR3 bases: TGTGCCAGCAGCTTTAGCACGGGACTAGCGGGAGGGACAGATACGCAGTATTTT.

The gene calls are TRBV5-4 and TRBJ2-3, with 16 bases lining up with TRBD2. The CDR3 totals 16 residues. With 7 bases clipped from V and 6 bases from J, the junction kept 8 bases outside the gene matches. CDR1 and CDR2 (germline): SGHNT, YYREEE (reference sequence). CDR3 DNA: TGTGCCAGCTGGGAGGGACTAGCGGGAGGGGCCGATACGCAGTATTTT. Its translation is CASWEGLAGGADTQYF.

This clone was detected a few times. The V and J genes are TRBV2 and TRBJ2-1; D is perhaps TRBD2 (5 bases). Trimming cost V 1 base and J 9 bases, with 10 bases left between them. The CDR3 consists of 13 residues. Germline V gives CDR1 SNHLY, CDR2 FYNNEI. CDR3: CASSEESAGEQFF. The CDR3 nucleotides are TGTGCCAGCAGTGAAGAATCGGCGGGTGAGCAGTTCTTC.